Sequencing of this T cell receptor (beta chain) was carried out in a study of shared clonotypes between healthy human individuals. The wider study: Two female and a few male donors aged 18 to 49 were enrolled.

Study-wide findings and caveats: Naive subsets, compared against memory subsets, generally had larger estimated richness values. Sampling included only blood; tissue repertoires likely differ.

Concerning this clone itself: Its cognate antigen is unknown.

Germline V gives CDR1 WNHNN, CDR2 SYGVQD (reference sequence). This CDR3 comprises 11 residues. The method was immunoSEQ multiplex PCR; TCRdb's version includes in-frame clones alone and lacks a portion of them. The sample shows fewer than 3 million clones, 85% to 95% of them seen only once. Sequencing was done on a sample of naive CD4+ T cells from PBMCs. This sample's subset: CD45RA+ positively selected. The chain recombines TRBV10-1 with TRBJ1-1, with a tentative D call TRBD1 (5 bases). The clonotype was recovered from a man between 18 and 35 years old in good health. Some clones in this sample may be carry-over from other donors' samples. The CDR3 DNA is TGCGGGACCCAGCCGGGGCACAAAGCTTTCTTT. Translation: CGTQPGHKAFF.